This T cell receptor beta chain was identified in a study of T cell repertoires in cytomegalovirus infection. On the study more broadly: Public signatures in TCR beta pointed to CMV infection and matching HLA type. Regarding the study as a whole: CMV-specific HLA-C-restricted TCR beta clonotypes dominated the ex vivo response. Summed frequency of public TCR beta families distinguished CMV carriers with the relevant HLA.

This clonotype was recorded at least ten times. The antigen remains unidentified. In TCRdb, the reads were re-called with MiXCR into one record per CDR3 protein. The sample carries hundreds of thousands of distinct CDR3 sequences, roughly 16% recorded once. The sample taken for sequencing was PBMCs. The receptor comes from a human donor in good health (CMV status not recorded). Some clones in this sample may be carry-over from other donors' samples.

CDR3 amino acids: CASSWSGATDTQYF. In DNA, the CDR3 is TGTGCCAGCAGTTGGAGCGGGGCGACAGATACGCAGTATTTT. V is TRBV2 and J is TRBJ2-3; 7 bases align to TRBD2. Looked up from germline, CDR1 is SNHLY and CDR2 is FYNNEI. The CDR3 totals 14 residues. Losses at the gene ends were 5 bases for V and 3 bases for J; bases not matched to a gene: 5.